These 23 T cell receptor beta chains came from one sample sequenced in a study of T cell responses to AZD1222 COVID-19 vaccine. TCRdb's table, derived via immunoSEQ multiplex PCR, lists solely in-frame clones and lacks some. The sample lists some 170,000 clones; around 94% were seen once. The starting material was peripheral blood, obtained on day 0 of AZD1222 vaccination. All receptors derive from an adult in good health.

The chain has TRBV30 and TRBJ2-7, with D tentatively TRBD1 or TRBD2 (5 bases each). Germline lookup yields CDR1 GTSNPN and CDR2 SVGIG (reference sequence). The ends were cut back, 0 bases at V and 7 bases at J, with 22 bases in the middle. This CDR3 is 16 amino acids long. CDR3 in amino acids: CAWSVGVPSSLGEQYF. Here the CDR3 DNA reads TGTGCCTGGAGTGTAGGGGTGCCTAGCTCCCTGGGAGAGCAGTACTTC.

This clone was counted once. The gene calls are TRBV20-1 and TRBJ2-7, with D tentatively TRBD1 (5 bases). V lost 3 bases and J 3 bases, leaving 15 bases between the germline ends. Germline V lookup: CDR1 DFQATT, CDR2 SNEGSKA (reference sequence). This CDR3 is built from 14 residues. The DNA for the CDR3 is TGCAGTGCTAGTAGACAGACATCAAGCTACGAGCAGTACTTC. Residues: CSASRQTSSYEQYF.

This sequence joins TRBV7-8 and TRBJ2-1; 11 bases map to TRBD2. The length of the CDR3 is 16 residues. J was trimmed by 1 base and V by 5 bases; bases with no gene match: 4. In germline, CDR1 is SGHVS, CDR2 FQNEAQ. As DNA, the CDR3 is TGTGCCAGCAGCCCTGCTAGCGGGAGGTCCTACAATGAGCAGTTCTTC. Protein product: CASSPASGRSYNEQFF.

The rearrangement links TRBV11-2 to TRBJ1-1; D call uncertain. The V gene lost 0 bases and the J gene lost 0 bases, with 5 bases spanning the gap. The CDR3 is 14 residues long. CDR1 and CDR2 from the germline V gene are SGHAT and FQNNGV. The CDR3 reads CASSLDQMNTEAFF. The CDR3 DNA sequence: TGTGCCAGCAGCTTAGATCAGATGAACACTGAAGCTTTCTTT.

The chain joins TRBV11-2 to TRBJ2-5; 7 positions agree with TRBD2. The J segment lost 0 bases and the V segment lost 4 bases, leaving 5 bases of the junction unmatched. CDR3 length: 15 residues. Germline CDR1 is SGHAT and CDR2 is FQNNGV. CDR3 amino acids: CASSSKSGDQETQYF. For the CDR3, the DNA is TGTGCCAGCAGCTCCAAAAGCGGGGACCAAGAGACCCAGTACTTC.

This clone was counted many times. The V and J genes are TRBV27 and TRBJ1-2; TRBD1 matches 9 bases. The CDR3 has 13 amino acids. The V and J ends lost 6 bases and 6 bases, in that order; junction bases with no gene match: 5. Germline CDR1 and CDR2: MNHEY and SMNVEV (reference sequence). The CDR3 bases are TGTGCCAGCAGCCGGGGACAGGGAGATGGCTACACCTTC. It codes for CASSRGQGDGYTF.

V usage is TRBV10-1 and J usage is TRBJ1-1; the D is unclear. The V gene's germline CDR1 is WNHNN and CDR2 SYGVQD (reference sequence). The CDR3 is 14 amino acids. V was clipped by 4 bases and J by 7 bases, with 16 bases between them. Here the CDR3 DNA reads TGCGCCAGCAGTGTTAACAGCCAAGCCCGTGAAGCTTTCTTT. It codes for CASSVNSQAREAFF.

V and J are TRBV19 and TRBJ1-2; TRBD1 aligns across 8 bases. The CDR3 is 15 residues long. Germline CDR1 and CDR2: LNHDA and SQIVND (reference sequence). V lost 3 bases to trimming and J lost 2 bases; unmatched junction nucleotides: 5. The CDR3 DNA follows: TGTGCCAGTAGTATCCGGACAGGGTCGAACTATGGCTACACCTTC. Its translation: CASSIRTGSNYGYTF.

In its sample, this clone was seen a few times. The chain combines TRBV15 with TRBJ1-2; D unresolved. The germline CDR1 and CDR2 sequences are LNHNV and YYDKDF (reference sequence). Between the trimmed V and J ends, which lost 0 bases and 0 bases, there was a span of 8 bases. This CDR3 region has 15 residues. CDR3 amino acids: CATSRDRFTNYGYTF. Here the CDR3 DNA reads TGTGCCACCAGCAGAGACAGATTCACTAACTATGGCTACACCTTC.

The chain combines TRBV15 with TRBJ1-2; TRBD1 matches 7 bases. Looked up from germline, CDR1 is LNHNV and CDR2 is YYDKDF (reference sequence). The CDR3 is made up of 13 amino acids. Unmatched junction bases numbered 11, after V lost 8 bases and J lost 8 bases. The CDR3 loop reads CATRDVGGQGYTF. CDR3 DNA sequence: TGTGCCACCCGTGACGTTGGGGGACAGGGCTACACCTTC.

V and J are TRBV30 and TRBJ1-6; D might be TRBD1 (5 bases). This CDR3 has 16 amino acids. V was clipped by 3 bases and J by 6 bases, with 18 bases between them. Germline CDR1 and CDR2: GTSNPN and SVGIG (reference sequence). This CDR3 is CAWSPAQGPSNSPLHF. In DNA form, the CDR3 reads TGTGCCTGGAGCCCAGCCCAGGGCCCAAGTAATTCACCCCTCCACTTT. Combining the CDR3 with reference TRBV30 and TRBJ1-6 gives the whole variable domain SQTIHQWPATLVQPVGSPLSLECTVEGTSNPNLYWYRQAAGRGLQLLFYSVGIGQISSEVPQNLSASRPQDRQFILSSKKLLLSDSGFYLCAWSPAQGPSNSPLHFGNGTRLTVT.

As regards this clone: Other DNA variants within this sample encode the same CDR3. This sequence joins TRBV10-2 and TRBJ2-7; D remains ambiguous. The germline CDR1 and CDR2 sequences are WSHSY and SAAADI. This CDR3 is 11 amino acids long. Trimming pared 2 bases from V and 4 bases from J, leaving 3 bases between. The CDR3 bases are TGCGCCAGCAGTGAGGGTTACGAGCAGTACTTC. It specifies CASSEGYEQYF.

This chain joins TRBV14 and TRBJ2-2; D may be TRBD2 (6 bases). Trimming took off 4 bases at V and 5 bases at J, with 14 bases between the two ends. There are 15 residues in the CDR3. Germline V CDR1 and CDR2: SGHDN, FVKESK. The CDR3 here is CASSPLLGGTGELFF. DNA of the CDR3: TGTGCCAGCAGCCCCTTGCTAGGAGGGACCGGGGAGCTGTTTTTT.

This chain connects TRBV5-1 to TRBJ1-1, with D hard to call. V was shortened by 5 bases and J by 4 bases, with 15 bases between the two germline ends. Germline CDR1 and CDR2: SGHRS and YFSETQ. This CDR3 spans 14 amino acids. The CDR3 DNA reads TGCGCCAGCAGTTTTAGCGGCGTTGGCACTGAAGCTTTCTTT. Protein product: CASSFSGVGTEAFF.

The chain combines TRBV6-2 or TRBV6-3 with TRBJ1-2; 9 bases align to TRBD1. The V gene's germline CDR1 is MNHEY and CDR2 SVGEGT. J was trimmed by 5 bases and V by 6 bases; bases with no gene match: 7. The CDR3 consists of 14 residues. DNA of the CDR3: TGTGCCAGCAGCAACACAGGGGGCGTTTATGGCTACACCTTC. This encodes CASSNTGGVYGYTF.

The chain employs TRBV20-1 and TRBJ2-1; tentatively, D is TRBD2 (6 bases). The CDR3 covers 15 residues. Germline values: CDR1 DFQATT, CDR2 SNEGSKA (reference sequence). The germline V and J ends were trimmed by 3 bases and 3 bases, with 15 bases remaining between them. The CDR3 DNA sequence: TGCAGTGCTAGTAGGACGGGAGCTAGCTACAATGAGCAGTTCTTC. It codes for CSASRTGASYNEQFF.

The chain couples TRBV5-6 to TRBJ1-3; TRBD1 might be the D (5 bases). Germline V gives CDR1 SGHDT, CDR2 YYEEEE. The CDR3 length is 13 residues. Trimming stripped 5 bases from V and 1 base from J, with 7 bases between. Here the CDR3 DNA reads TGTGCCAGCAGGGGACGGTCTGGAAACACCATATATTTT. It is translated as CASRGRSGNTIYF.

The chain recombines TRBV6-5 with TRBJ1-2; 7 bases align to TRBD1. CDR1 is MNHEY, CDR2 SVGAGI, per germline. Unmatched junction bases numbered 11, after V lost 2 bases and J lost 8 bases. The CDR3 length is 15 residues. CDR3 loop: CASSYGQAQAGGYTF. The CDR3 DNA reads TGTGCCAGCAGTTACGGACAGGCCCAGGCGGGGGGCTACACCTTC.

The chain carries TRBV19 and TRBJ2-1; TRBD2 agrees at 10 bases. The CDR3 is 17 residues long. V was clipped by 0 bases and J by 3 bases; unmatched bases: 5. Germline assignment: CDR1 LNHDA and CDR2 SQIVND (reference sequence). CDR3: CASSIDLAGVVYNEQFF. CDR3 DNA sequence: TGTGCCAGTAGTATAGATCTAGCGGGAGTGGTCTACAATGAGCAGTTCTTC.

This chain uses TRBV6-1 with TRBJ2-3; TRBD2 matches at 10 bases. The CDR3 contains 17 residues. Germline V CDR1 and CDR2: MNHNS, SASEGT. V lost 1 base, J lost 2 bases, and 6 bases stayed unmatched. CDR3 nucleotides: TGTGCCAGCAGTGAAGTCAGTCTAGCGGGAGCCACAGATACGCAGTATTTT. Residues: CASSEVSLAGATDTQYF.

The chain couples TRBV3-1 (or the pseudogene TRBV3-2) to TRBJ1-2, with D possibly TRBD1 on 5 matching bases. Germline V gene data show CDR1 as LGHDT and CDR2 as YNNKEL (reference sequence). The CDR3 contains 15 residues. The ends were cut back, 1 base at V and 7 bases at J, with 16 bases in the middle. The CDR3 nucleotides read TGTGCCAGCAGCCAAGGGACGACGGGGCTCTCTGGCTACACCTTC. Its translation: CASSQGTTGLSGYTF.

V is TRBV5-6 and J is TRBJ1-1; D is ambiguous. CDR1 SGHDT and CDR2 YYEEEE come from the germline V gene. Trimming took off 0 bases at V and 6 bases at J, with 6 bases between the two ends. This CDR3 spans 12 amino acids. CDR3 DNA: TGTGCCAGCAGCTTGGCGGAGTCTGAAGCTTTCTTT. Translating gives CASSLAESEAFF. Supplemented by reference TRBV5-6 and TRBJ1-1, the full variable domain reads DAGVTQSPTHLIKTRGQQVTLRCSPKSGHDTVSWYQQALGQGPQFIFQYYEEEERQRGNFPDRFSGHQFPNYSSELNVNALLLGDSALYLCASSLAESEAFFGQGTRLTVV.

This chain uses TRBV5-5 with TRBJ1-1, with TRBD1 as a possible D gene (5 bases). Germline CDR1 reads SGHKS; CDR2 reads YYEKEE (reference sequence). This CDR3 has 14 amino acids. The V gene lost 4 bases and the J gene lost 0 bases, with 10 bases spanning the gap. The CDR3 DNA reads as TGTGCCAGCAGCCTGGACATAATGAACACTGAAGCTTTCTTT. Its protein is CASSLDIMNTEAFF. Full variable domain (rest looked up from reference TRBV5-5 and TRBJ1-1): DAGVTQSPTHLIKTRGQQVTLRCSPISGHKSVSWYQQVLGQGPQFIFQYYEKEERGRGNFPDRFSARQFPNYSSELNVNALLLGDSALYLCASSLDIMNTEAFFGQGTRLTVV.